This T cell receptor beta chain is drawn from a study of post-analysis software for immune sequencing data. General study findings and limits: Significantly lower normalized Chao1 diversity was seen in multiple sclerosis patients than in controls.

cDNA libraries of TCR beta carried unique molecular identifiers. T cells, about 0.85 to 11 million of them, yielded some 510,000 cDNA molecules. TCRdb re-called the PCR reads through MiXCR, storing one row per CDR3 protein. The sample has approximately 630,000 distinct CDR3 sequences, roughly three fifths seen once. Regarding this clonotype: Its antigen remains unidentified.

The origin of this receptor is a girl aged 2 to 9 with multiple sclerosis. Material: blood.

CDR3 residues: CASSSPGTANIQYF. CDR3 coding DNA: TGCGCCAGCAGCTCCCCCGGGACAGCGAACATTCAGTACTTC. V usage is TRBV5-1 and J usage is TRBJ2-4; 7 bases align to TRBD1. Trimming at V came to 3 bases and at J to 7 bases, leaving 7 bases not matched to a gene. Germline loops: CDR1 SGHRS, CDR2 YFSETQ. The length of the CDR3 is 14 residues. The whole variable domain, remainder taken from reference TRBV5-1 and TRBJ2-4, is KAGVTQTPRYLIKTRGQQVTLSCSPISGHRSVSWYQQTPGQGLQFLFEYFSETQRNKGNFPGRFSGRQFSNSRSEMNVSTLELGDSALYLCASSSPGTANIQYFGAGTRLSVL.